These T cell receptor beta chains were read from a single sample in a study of cytomegalovirus exposure and HLA in healthy donors. Sequencing used immunoSEQ multiplex PCR; TCRdb keeps in-frame clones, though not all of them. The sample holds nearly 80,000 clones; roughly 80% are singletons and the top ten take around a fifth. The specimen was PBMCs. The receptors stem from a woman between 35 and 50 years old in good health and CMV-seropositive. CDR3s include the opening cysteine and the closing phenylalanine or tryptophan. The D gene is left open where the match is weak. The listing skips clone size in some rows; elsewhere it reads once, few, many or a size class.

j_call: TRBJ2-1
v_call: TRBV2
clone_size: .
d_call: TRBD2
cdr3_aa: CASRRLAGGSYNEQFF
cdr3_nt: TGTGCCAGCAGGAGACTAGCGGGAGGGTCGTACAATGAGCAGTTCTTC

j_call: TRBJ1-5
v_call: TRBV27
clone_size: .
d_call: .
cdr3_aa: CASSPKSQRPQHF
cdr3_nt: TGTGCCAGCAGTCCCAAGTCGCAGCGGCCCCAGCATTTT

j_call: TRBJ2-1
v_call: TRBV29-1
clone_size: few
d_call: TRBD2
cdr3_aa: CSVEDIRPSGNEQFF
cdr3_nt: TGCAGCGTTGAAGATATAAGGCCTAGCGGAAATGAGCAGTTCTTC

j_call: TRBJ2-7
v_call: TRBV28
clone_size: .
d_call: TRBD1
cdr3_aa: CASSFPRGLYEQYF
cdr3_nt: TGTGCCAGCAGTTTCCCAAGGGGGCTGTACGAGCAGTACTTC

j_call: TRBJ1-2
v_call: TRBV28
clone_size: .
d_call: TRBD1
cdr3_aa: CASSLGQGALLLYTF
cdr3_nt: TGTGCCAGCAGTTTAGGGCAGGGGGCGCTTCTTCTCTACACCTTC

j_call: TRBJ2-4
v_call: TRBV30
clone_size: .
d_call: .
cdr3_aa: CAWRDRNIQYF
cdr3_nt: TGTGCCTGGAGGGACAGAAACATTCAGTACTTC

j_call: TRBJ2-3
v_call: TRBV27
clone_size: once
d_call: .
cdr3_aa: CASSFEGVDTQYF
cdr3_nt: TGTGCCAGCAGTTTCGAGGGAGTGGATACGCAGTATTTT

j_call: TRBJ2-7
v_call: TRBV27
clone_size: .
d_call: .
cdr3_aa: CASSFGSSFYF
cdr3_nt: TGTGCCAGCAGTTTCGGGTCCTCTTTTTATTTC

j_call: TRBJ2-1
v_call: TRBV9
clone_size: .
d_call: .
cdr3_aa: CASSDKVADEQFF
cdr3_nt: TGTGCCAGCAGCGACAAGGTAGCGGATGAGCAGTTCTTC

j_call: TRBJ2-7
v_call: TRBV6-5
clone_size: .
d_call: TRBD1
cdr3_aa: CASSASTGGAYEQYF
cdr3_nt: TGTGCCAGCAGTGCCTCGACAGGGGGGGCCTACGAGCAGTACTTC

j_call: TRBJ1-5
v_call: TRBV5-8
clone_size: .
d_call: .
cdr3_aa: CASSRIGGYSNQPQHF
cdr3_nt: TGTGCCAGCAGCCGAATAGGGGGTTATAGCAATCAGCCCCAGCATTTT

j_call: TRBJ2-7
v_call: TRBV6-5
clone_size: .
d_call: .
cdr3_aa: CASGGAKAYEQYF
cdr3_nt: TGTGCCAGCGGGGGGGCGAAGGCCTACGAGCAGTACTTC

j_call: TRBJ2-7
v_call: TRBV27
clone_size: .
d_call: TRBD1
cdr3_aa: CASRRNRGRSSYEQYF
cdr3_nt: TGTGCCAGCAGGCGTAACAGGGGGCGATCCTCCTACGAGCAGTACTTC

j_call: TRBJ1-2
v_call: TRBV9
clone_size: once
d_call: .
cdr3_aa: CASSVGAGPDVYGYTF
cdr3_nt: TGTGCCAGCAGCGTAGGTGCGGGACCGGACGTCTATGGCTACACCTTC

j_call: TRBJ2-7
v_call: TRBV9
clone_size: few
d_call: TRBD1
cdr3_aa: CASSGDREGYEQYF
cdr3_nt: TGTGCCAGCAGCGGAGACAGGGAAGGCTACGAGCAGTACTTC

j_call: TRBJ1-3
v_call: TRBV2
clone_size: .
d_call: TRBD1
cdr3_aa: CASSAGQTGNTIYF
cdr3_nt: TGTGCCAGCAGTGCGGGACAGACTGGAAACACCATATATTTT

j_call: TRBJ1-2
v_call: TRBV27
clone_size: few
d_call: TRBD1
cdr3_aa: CASGPQGGYGYTF
cdr3_nt: TGTGCCAGCGGTCCTCAGGGGGGCTATGGCTACACCTTC

j_call: TRBJ2-5
v_call: TRBV6-1
clone_size: .
d_call: TRBD1
cdr3_aa: CASSESGGGGTQYF
cdr3_nt: TGTGCCAGCAGTGAATCAGGGGGCGGTGGGACCCAGTACTTC

j_call: TRBJ1-1
v_call: TRBV28
clone_size: .
d_call: TRBD1
cdr3_aa: CASSSHGTGDPEAFF
cdr3_nt: TGTGCCAGCAGCTCACACGGGACAGGGGACCCTGAAGCTTTCTTT

j_call: TRBJ2-7
v_call: TRBV28
clone_size: few
d_call: TRBD2
cdr3_aa: CASRPGLAGAEQYF
cdr3_nt: TGTGCCAGCAGACCGGGACTAGCGGGAGCCGAGCAGTACTTC

j_call: TRBJ1-1
v_call: TRBV6-5
clone_size: few
d_call: TRBD1
cdr3_aa: CASTGQSLYSEAFF
cdr3_nt: TGTGCCAGCACGGGACAGAGTTTATATAGTGAAGCTTTCTTT

j_call: TRBJ1-1
v_call: TRBV6-1
clone_size: few
d_call: .
cdr3_aa: CASSEGRPEAFF
cdr3_nt: TGTGCCAGCAGTGAAGGGAGGCCTGAAGCTTTCTTT

j_call: TRBJ2-2
v_call: TRBV7-9
clone_size: few
d_call: .
cdr3_aa: CASSLAGVTGELFF
cdr3_nt: TGTGCCAGCAGCTTAGCGGGAGTTACCGGGGAGCTGTTTTTT

j_call: TRBJ2-1
v_call: TRBV5-1
clone_size: once
d_call: .
cdr3_aa: CASSLADSQEQFF
cdr3_nt: TGCGCCAGCAGCTTGGCAGACAGCCAGGAGCAGTTCTTC

j_call: TRBJ1-4
v_call: TRBV5-4
clone_size: .
d_call: TRBD1
cdr3_aa: CASSTPQGGHEKLFF
cdr3_nt: TGTGCCAGCAGCACACCACAGGGGGGACATGAAAAACTGTTTTTT

j_call: TRBJ1-1
v_call: TRBV18
clone_size: .
d_call: TRBD1
cdr3_aa: CASSGQGNTEAFF
cdr3_nt: TGTGCCAGCTCCGGACAGGGCAACACTGAAGCTTTCTTT

j_call: TRBJ2-1
v_call: TRBV7-9
clone_size: .
d_call: .
cdr3_aa: CASSFRDNEQFF
cdr3_nt: TGTGCCAGCAGCTTCCGGGACAATGAGCAGTTCTTC

j_call: TRBJ2-1
v_call: TRBV9
clone_size: .
d_call: TRBD2
cdr3_aa: CASSVTSGSSYNEQFF
cdr3_nt: TGTGCCAGCAGCGTGACTAGCGGGAGCTCCTACAATGAGCAGTTCTTC

j_call: TRBJ2-3
v_call: TRBV4-1
clone_size: .
d_call: TRBD2
cdr3_aa: CASSQSGGGGASDTQYF
cdr3_nt: TGCGCCAGCAGCCAATCGGGAGGCGGGGGGGCATCGGATACGCAGTATTTT

j_call: TRBJ1-2
v_call: TRBV30
clone_size: once
d_call: TRBD1
cdr3_aa: CASTGGGYGYTF
cdr3_nt: TGTGCCTCAACAGGGGGCGGGTATGGCTACACCTTC

j_call: TRBJ1-5
v_call: TRBV5-1
clone_size: .
d_call: .
cdr3_aa: CASSLHSNQPQHF
cdr3_nt: TGCGCCAGCAGCTTACATAGCAATCAGCCCCAGCATTTT

j_call: TRBJ1-1
v_call: TRBV6-1
clone_size: .
d_call: .
cdr3_aa: CASKSTEAFF
cdr3_nt: TGTGCCAGCAAGAGCACTGAAGCTTTCTTT

j_call: TRBJ1-1
v_call: TRBV4-1
clone_size: .
d_call: .
cdr3_aa: CASSHPGENTEAFF
cdr3_nt: TGCGCCAGCAGCCATCCGGGGGAGAACACTGAAGCTTTCTTT

j_call: TRBJ2-7
v_call: TRBV5-6
clone_size: .
d_call: .
cdr3_aa: CASSLAYEQYF
cdr3_nt: TGTGCCAGCAGCTTGGCGTACGAGCAGTACTTC

j_call: TRBJ1-5
v_call: TRBV28
clone_size: once
d_call: .
cdr3_aa: CASSFSIANQPQHF
cdr3_nt: TGTGCCAGCAGCTTTAGTATAGCCAATCAGCCCCAGCATTTT

j_call: TRBJ1-5
v_call: TRBV5-1
clone_size: .
d_call: TRBD1
cdr3_aa: CASSLRPGTVNSNQPQHF
cdr3_nt: TGCGCCAGCAGCTTGCGACCCGGGACAGTGAATAGCAATCAGCCCCAGCATTTT

j_call: TRBJ1-2
v_call: TRBV30
clone_size: .
d_call: .
cdr3_aa: CAWTRVLGGGDGYTF
cdr3_nt: TGTGCCTGGACCCGGGTGTTAGGCGGTGGCGATGGCTACACCTTC

j_call: TRBJ2-3
v_call: TRBV18
clone_size: .
d_call: TRBD2
cdr3_aa: CASSAPGLAATDTQYF
cdr3_nt: TGTGCCAGCTCAGCCCCGGGACTAGCGGCCACAGATACGCAGTATTTT

j_call: TRBJ1-5
v_call: TRBV25-1
clone_size: .
d_call: .
cdr3_aa: CASSEFGGNQPQHF
cdr3_nt: TGTGCCAGCAGTGAATTTGGGGGGAATCAGCCCCAGCATTTT

j_call: TRBJ2-1
v_call: TRBV2
clone_size: .
d_call: TRBD2
cdr3_aa: CASSSLASGRPYNEQFF
cdr3_nt: TGTGCCAGCAGTTCTTTGGCTAGCGGGAGGCCCTACAATGAGCAGTTCTTC

j_call: TRBJ2-3
v_call: TRBV2
clone_size: once
d_call: TRBD1
cdr3_aa: CASIATGSDTQYF
cdr3_nt: TGTGCCAGCATTGCGACAGGGTCAGATACGCAGTATTTT

j_call: TRBJ2-7
v_call: TRBV27
clone_size: few
d_call: TRBD1
cdr3_aa: CASSSPDRENFEQYF
cdr3_nt: TGTGCCAGCAGTTCCCCGGACAGGGAAAATTTCGAGCAGTACTTC

j_call: TRBJ1-1
v_call: TRBV6-5
clone_size: .
d_call: TRBD1
cdr3_aa: CASRRDRENTEAFF
cdr3_nt: TGTGCCAGCAGGAGGGACAGGGAGAACACTGAAGCTTTCTTT

j_call: TRBJ2-7
v_call: TRBV29-1
clone_size: .
d_call: .
cdr3_aa: CSVEVQAPYEQYF
cdr3_nt: TGCAGCGTTGAAGTTCAGGCTCCCTACGAGCAGTACTTC

j_call: TRBJ1-4
v_call: TRBV18
clone_size: .
d_call: TRBD1
cdr3_aa: CASSFTGDEKLFF
cdr3_nt: TGTGCCAGCTCATTCACAGGGGATGAAAAACTGTTTTTT

j_call: TRBJ2-7
v_call: TRBV6-1
clone_size: .
d_call: .
cdr3_aa: CASGRERAQDEQYF
cdr3_nt: TGTGCCAGCGGTCGGGAGCGGGCGCAGGACGAGCAGTACTTC

j_call: TRBJ2-7
v_call: TRBV4-1
clone_size: .
d_call: TRBD2
cdr3_aa: CASSSGLAAYAEQYF
cdr3_nt: TGCGCCAGCAGCTCCGGACTAGCGGCTTACGCGGAGCAGTACTTC

j_call: TRBJ2-7
v_call: TRBV2
clone_size: .
d_call: .
cdr3_aa: CASSRITYEQYF
cdr3_nt: TGTGCCAGCAGCAGGATAACCTACGAGCAGTACTTC

j_call: TRBJ1-2
v_call: TRBV29-1
clone_size: .
d_call: TRBD1
cdr3_aa: CSVTGTVNYGYTF
cdr3_nt: TGCAGCGTCACTGGGACAGTCAACTATGGCTACACCTTC